One sample yielded the 17 T cell receptor beta chains listed below, sequenced in a study of cytomegalovirus exposure and HLA in healthy donors. Amplification used 60 Vbeta primers and 13 Jbeta primers. Profiled with immunoSEQ multiplex PCR; TCRdb holds only in-frame clones, not every one. The profile shows around 91,000 clones, roughly 78% of them singletons. Sequenced sample: PBMCs. Source of these receptors: a woman aged 40 to 50 in good health and CMV-seropositive.

The V call is TRBV27, the J call TRBJ2-1; 13 nucleotides agree with TRBD2. Germline-derived CDR1 and CDR2 are MNHEY and SMNVEV (reference sequence). Trimming cost V 4 bases and J 8 bases; bases outside gene matches: 5. The CDR3 contains 15 residues. The CDR3 region is CASSSLAGGGDEQFF. The CDR3 DNA reads as TGTGCCAGCAGTTCACTAGCGGGAGGGGGCGATGAGCAGTTCTTC.

This chain uses TRBV27 with TRBJ2-7; 10 bases align to TRBD1. The germline CDR1 and CDR2 sequences are MNHEY and SMNVEV (reference sequence). J was trimmed by 6 bases and V by 2 bases; bases with no gene match: 10. The CDR3 extends over 16 amino acids. CDR3 sequence: CASSLGRLGQGFEQYF. The CDR3 DNA reads as TGTGCCAGCAGTTTAGGACGTCTGGGACAGGGGTTCGAGCAGTACTTC.

This chain connects TRBV9 to TRBJ1-1; D unclear. The CDR3 has 16 residues. Germline V gene sequence: CDR1 SGDLS, CDR2 YYNGEE. Trimming took 0 bases from V and 2 from J, leaving 14 bases between them. The CDR3 region has the DNA TGTGCCAGCAGCGTAGAAGGGTCGGGGTCTAACACTGAAGCTTTCTTT. Its translation: CASSVEGSGSNTEAFF.

This chain links TRBV11-2 with TRBJ1-2; no clear D gene. The germline V and J ends were trimmed by 3 bases and 8 bases, with 10 bases remaining between them. Germline assignment: CDR1 SGHAT and CDR2 FQNNGV. This CDR3 comprises 12 residues. This CDR3 is CASSFETGGYTF. In DNA form, the CDR3 reads TGTGCCAGCAGCTTCGAGACTGGGGGCTACACCTTC.

In the case of this clone: One junction end does not reproduce the germline sequence, and a read error may be involved. The sample contains more than one DNA sequence encoding this CDR3. The DNA for the CDR3 is TGCGCCAGTAGTTCACAGGGGGGATACTATGGCTACACCTTC. It codes for CASSSQGGYYGYTF. The gene calls are TRBV19 and TRBJ1-2; the match to TRBD1 covers 8 bases. The germline gives CDR1 LNHDA, CDR2 SQIVND (reference sequence). The CDR3 spans 14 residues.

This chain joins TRBV6-5 and TRBJ1-5, with D unresolved. V lost 2 bases to trimming and J lost 5 bases, with 10 bases between them. CDR3 length: 14 residues. Germline CDR1 reads MNHEY; CDR2 reads SVGAGI. The CDR3 bases are TGTGCCAGCAGTTACCCGAATACGGATCAGCCCCAGCATTTT. Protein sequence: CASSYPNTDQPQHF.

This sequence joins TRBV19 and TRBJ1-3; perhaps TRBD1 as D (5 bases). Germline V gene lookup returns CDR1 LNHDA and CDR2 SQIVND (reference sequence). The V gene lost 5 bases and the J gene lost 0 bases, with 11 bases spanning the gap. The CDR3 has 15 residues. CDR3 DNA: TGTGCCAGTAGTCCGACCGACAGCTCTGGAAACACCATATATTTT. The encoded protein is CASSPTDSSGNTIYF.

The chain couples TRBV15 to TRBJ1-2; D not resolved. This CDR3 comprises 13 residues. With 4 bases removed from V and 7 bases from J, the gap between germline ends came to 13 bases. Germline V gene lookup returns CDR1 LNHNV and CDR2 YYDKDF (reference sequence). For the CDR3, the DNA is TGTGCCACCAGCACCAGTAGCATTCTTGGCTACACCTTC. Its translation: CATSTSSILGYTF.

This clone occurred once. This chain connects TRBV4-1 to TRBJ2-2, with TRBD1 matching 9 bases. The CDR3 consists of 16 residues. CDR1 and CDR2 from the germline V gene are MGHRA and YSYEKL. Losses at the gene ends were 4 bases for V and 2 bases for J; bases not matched to a gene: 5. The CDR3: CASSLNTGGNTGELFF. The DNA of the CDR3 is TGCGCCAGCAGCCTCAACACAGGGGGCAACACCGGGGAGCTGTTTTTT.

The chain carries TRBV6-6 and TRBJ2-3, with D tentatively TRBD1 (6 bases). The CDR3 consists of 13 residues. Trimming stripped 8 bases from V and 5 bases from J, with 14 bases between. The germline V gene has CDR1 MNHNY and CDR2 SVGAGI (reference sequence). The chain's CDR3 is CASSTTGLDTQYF. DNA of the CDR3: TGTGCCAGCTCCACAACAGGGCTAGATACGCAGTATTTT.

This chain joins TRBV11-3 and TRBJ2-1; 7 bases map to TRBD2. Germline trimming cut 1 base from V and 12 bases from J; bases unmatched to any gene: 6. CDR1 is SGHNT and CDR2 is YENEEA in the germline V gene. CDR3 length: 13 amino acids. Here the CDR3 reads CASSLVAGDLQFF. The CDR3 DNA reads TGTGCCAGCAGCTTAGTTGCGGGAGACTTGCAGTTCTTC. The whole variable domain, filled in from reference TRBV11-3 and TRBJ2-1, reads EAGVVQSPRYKIIEKKQPVAFWCNPISGHNTLYWYLQNLGQGPELLIRYENEEAVDDSQLPKDRFSAERLKGVDSTLKIQPAELGDSAVYLCASSLVAGDLQFFGPGTRLTVL.

The chain uses TRBV5-1 and TRBJ2-7; D possibly corresponds to TRBD1 (6 bases). Trimming stripped 5 bases from V and 3 bases from J, with 18 bases between. The CDR3 covers 15 residues. Looked up from germline, CDR1 is SGHRS and CDR2 is YFSETQ. The CDR3 sequence: CASREATGHYYEQYF. CDR3 DNA sequence: TGCGCCAGCAGGGAGGCTACGGGACACTACTACGAGCAGTACTTC. The entire variable domain, with the rest obtained from reference TRBV5-1 and TRBJ2-7, is as follows: KAGVTQTPRYLIKTRGQQVTLSCSPISGHRSVSWYQQTPGQGLQFLFEYFSETQRNKGNFPGRFSGRQFSNSRSEMNVSTLELGDSALYLCASREATGHYYEQYFGPGTRLTVT.

V gene TRBV4-3 combines with J gene TRBJ2-1, with a tentative D call TRBD2 (5 bases). Per the germline V gene, CDR1 is LGHNA and CDR2 is YSLEER. The V gene lost 1 base and the J gene lost 5 bases, with 9 bases spanning the gap. The CDR3 is 14 amino acids. The chain's CDR3 is CASSQVGNHNEQFF. For the CDR3, the DNA is TGCGCCAGCAGCCAAGTCGGGAATCACAATGAGCAGTTCTTC.

This clone has only one observation. This chain joins TRBV9 and TRBJ2-3, with TRBD2 matching 15 bases. CDR3 length: 19 amino acids. Germline CDR1 and CDR2: SGDLS and YYNGEE. The trim removed 4 bases at V and 2 bases at J, leaving 11 bases unmatched. In nucleotides, the CDR3 is TGTGCCAGCAGCCCGGGACTAGCGGGAGGTGTCGGATTCACAGATACGCAGTATTTT. Translation gives CASSPGLAGGVGFTDTQYF.

The rearrangement uses TRBV5-1 and TRBJ2-4; tentative D call: TRBD1 (6 bases). The CDR3 spans 15 residues. Germline V gene lookup returns CDR1 SGHRS and CDR2 YFSETQ. Trimming shortened V by 4 bases and J by 5 bases, and 16 bases separated the two germline ends. The CDR3, as DNA: TGCGCCAGCAGCAGCAAACAGGGATGGGAAAACATTCAGTACTTC. The encoded protein is CASSSKQGWENIQYF.

The rearrangement joins TRBV20-1 to TRBJ2-7; D remains unclear. Germline V lookup: CDR1 DFQATT, CDR2 SNEGSKA (reference sequence). The CDR3 has 11 amino acids. Trimming removed 0 bases at V and 9 bases at J, with 9 bases between. The CDR3 DNA sequence: TGCAGTGCTAGAGACCAACGGTGGCAGTACTTC. This codes for CSARDQRWQYF.

The rearrangement links TRBV4-3 to TRBJ2-7; D is unresolved. The CDR3 extends over 14 amino acids. Germline CDR1 LGHNA, CDR2 YSLEER. The V end was cut by 0 bases, the J end by 2 bases, with 8 bases between. CDR3 sequence: CASSQDATTYEQYF. The DNA for the CDR3 is TGCGCCAGCAGCCAAGATGCCACTACCTACGAGCAGTACTTC.